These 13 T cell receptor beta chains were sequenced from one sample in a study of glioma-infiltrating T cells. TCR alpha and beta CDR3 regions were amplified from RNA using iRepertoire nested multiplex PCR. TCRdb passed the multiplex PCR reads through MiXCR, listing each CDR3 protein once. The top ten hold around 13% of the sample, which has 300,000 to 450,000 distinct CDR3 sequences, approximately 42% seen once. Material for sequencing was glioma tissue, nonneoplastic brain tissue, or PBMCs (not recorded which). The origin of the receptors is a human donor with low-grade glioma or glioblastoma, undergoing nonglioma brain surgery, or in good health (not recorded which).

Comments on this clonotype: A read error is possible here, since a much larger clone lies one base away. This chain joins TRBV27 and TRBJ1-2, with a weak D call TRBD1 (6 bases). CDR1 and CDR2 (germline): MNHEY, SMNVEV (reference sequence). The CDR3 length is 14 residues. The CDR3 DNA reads TGTGCCAGCAGTTCGAGACCAGGGGTCTATGACTACACCTTC. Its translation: CASSSRPGVYDYTF.

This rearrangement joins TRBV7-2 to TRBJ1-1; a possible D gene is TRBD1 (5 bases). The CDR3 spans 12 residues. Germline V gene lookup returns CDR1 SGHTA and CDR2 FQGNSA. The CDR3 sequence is CATGVRDTEAFF. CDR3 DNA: TGTGCTACGGGGGTAAGGGACACTGAAGCTTTCTTT.

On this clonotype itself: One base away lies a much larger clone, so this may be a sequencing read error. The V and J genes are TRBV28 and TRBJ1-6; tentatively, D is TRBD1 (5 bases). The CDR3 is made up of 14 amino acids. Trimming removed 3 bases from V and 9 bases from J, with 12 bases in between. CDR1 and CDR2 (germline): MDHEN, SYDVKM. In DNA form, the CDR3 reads TGTGCCAGCAGTTTGGGGGGGTTAAGTTCACCCCTCCACTTT. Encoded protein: CASSLGGLSSPLHF.

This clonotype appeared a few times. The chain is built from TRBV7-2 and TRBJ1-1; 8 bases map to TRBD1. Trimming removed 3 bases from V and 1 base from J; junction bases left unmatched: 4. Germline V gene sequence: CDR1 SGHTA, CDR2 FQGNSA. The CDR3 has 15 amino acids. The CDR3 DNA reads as TGTGCCAGCAGCTTTCTCGACAGGGGGAACACTGAAGCTTTCTTT. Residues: CASSFLDRGNTEAFF. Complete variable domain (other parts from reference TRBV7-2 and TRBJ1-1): GAGVSQSPSNKVTEKGKDVELRCDPISGHTALYWYRQSLGQGLEFLIYFQGNSAPDKSGLPSDRFSAERTGGSVSTLTIQRTQQEDSAVYLCASSFLDRGNTEAFFGQGTRLTVV.

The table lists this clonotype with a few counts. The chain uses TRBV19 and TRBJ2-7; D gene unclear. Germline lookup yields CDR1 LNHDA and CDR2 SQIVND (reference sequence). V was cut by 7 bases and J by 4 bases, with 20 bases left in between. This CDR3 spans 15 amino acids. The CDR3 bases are TGTGCCAGTAAGTTGGAGTCAATCGGGTCATACGAGCAGTACTTC. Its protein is CASKLESIGSYEQYF.

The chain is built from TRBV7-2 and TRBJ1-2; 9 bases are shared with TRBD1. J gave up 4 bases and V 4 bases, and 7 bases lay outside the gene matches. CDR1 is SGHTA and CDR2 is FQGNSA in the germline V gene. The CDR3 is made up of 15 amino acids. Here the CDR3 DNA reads TGTGCCAGCAGCTCACGCCGGGACAGGGTCTATGGCTACACCTTC. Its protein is CASSSRRDRVYGYTF.

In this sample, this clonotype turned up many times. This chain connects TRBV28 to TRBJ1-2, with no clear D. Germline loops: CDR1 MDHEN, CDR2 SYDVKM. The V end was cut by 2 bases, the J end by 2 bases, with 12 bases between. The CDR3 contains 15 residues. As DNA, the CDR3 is TGTGCCAGCAGTTTAGCCCGCCGGGAGAACTATGGCTACACCTTC. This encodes CASSLARRENYGYTF.

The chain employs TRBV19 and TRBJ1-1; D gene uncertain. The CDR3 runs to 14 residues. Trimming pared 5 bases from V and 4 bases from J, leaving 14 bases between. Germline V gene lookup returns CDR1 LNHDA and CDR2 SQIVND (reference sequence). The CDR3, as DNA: TGTGCCAGTAGTTCGGACGGCCTGGCCACTGAAGCTTTCTTT. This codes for CASSSDGLATEAFF.

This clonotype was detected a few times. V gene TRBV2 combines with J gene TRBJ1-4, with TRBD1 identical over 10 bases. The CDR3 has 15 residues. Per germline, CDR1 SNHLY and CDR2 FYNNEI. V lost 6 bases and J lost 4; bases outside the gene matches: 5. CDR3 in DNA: TGTGCCAGCAGCCGGACAGGGGGTAATAATGAAAAACTGTTTTTT. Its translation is CASSRTGGNNEKLFF. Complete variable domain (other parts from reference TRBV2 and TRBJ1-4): EPEVTQTPSHQVTQMGQEVILRCVPISNHLYFYWYRQILGQKVEFLVSFYNNEISEKSEIFDDQFSVERPDGSNFTLKIRSTKLEDSAMYFCASSRTGGNNEKLFFGSGTQLSVL.

In DNA form, the CDR3 reads TGTGCCAGTAGTATAATCTGGACAGGAGAGCAGTTCTTC. Its translation is CASSIIWTGEQFF. The chain employs TRBV19 and TRBJ2-1; 7 positions match TRBD1. Trimming at V came to 2 bases and at J to 10 bases, leaving 5 bases not matched to a gene. There are 13 residues in the CDR3. CDR1 LNHDA and CDR2 SQIVND come from the germline V gene (reference sequence).

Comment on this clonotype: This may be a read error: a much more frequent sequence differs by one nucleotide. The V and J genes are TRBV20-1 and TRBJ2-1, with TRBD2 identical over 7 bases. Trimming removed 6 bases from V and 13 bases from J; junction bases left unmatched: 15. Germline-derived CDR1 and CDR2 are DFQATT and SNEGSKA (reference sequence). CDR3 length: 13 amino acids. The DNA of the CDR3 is TGCAGTGCGCCCGGGACTATACAAGAGACCCAGTTCTTC. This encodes CSAPGTIQETQFF.

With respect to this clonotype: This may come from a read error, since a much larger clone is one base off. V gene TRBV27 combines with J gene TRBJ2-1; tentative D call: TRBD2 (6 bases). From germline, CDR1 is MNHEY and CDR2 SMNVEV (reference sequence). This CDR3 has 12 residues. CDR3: CASSWRDGEQLF. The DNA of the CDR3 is TGTGCCAGCAGTTGGAGGGACGGTGAGCAGTTATTC.

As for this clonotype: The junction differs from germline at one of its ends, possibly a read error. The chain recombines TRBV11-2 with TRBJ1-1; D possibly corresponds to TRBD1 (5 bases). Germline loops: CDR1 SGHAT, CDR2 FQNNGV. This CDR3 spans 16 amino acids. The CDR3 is CASSLDPGHLNTEAFF. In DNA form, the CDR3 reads TGTGCCAGCAGCCTAGACCCTGGACATTTGAACACTGAAGCTTTCTTT. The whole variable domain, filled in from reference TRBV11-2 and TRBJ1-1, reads EAGVAQSPRYKIIEKRQSVAFWCNPISGHATLYWYQQILGQGPKLLIQFQNNGVVDDSQLPKDRFSAERLKGVDSTLKIQPAKLEDSAVYLCASSLDPGHLNTEAFFGQGTRLTVV.